The 22 T cell receptor beta chains in this list originate from one sample, sequenced in a study of blood T cell repertoires in COVID-19. TCRdb's copy holds only in-frame clones and misses some; the assay was immunoSEQ multiplex PCR. The sample carries 60,000 to 75,000 clones, roughly 87% recorded once. Sequencing was done on a sample of peripheral blood. Source of these receptors: an elderly woman with acute or convalescent COVID-19.

This clone was observed once. The chain joins TRBV11-2 to TRBJ1-3; D remains ambiguous. Trimming took 1 base from V and 3 from J, leaving 4 bases between them. Germline CDR1 and CDR2: SGHAT and FQNNGV. The CDR3 has 13 amino acids. The CDR3 sequence is CASSLASGNTIYF. The CDR3 DNA reads as TGTGCCAGCAGCTTAGCCAGTGGAAACACCATATATTTT.

CDR3 sequence reads: CASSLEAPGVETQYF. The CDR3, as DNA: TGTGCCAGCAGCTTGGAGGCTCCGGGAGTAGAGACCCAGTACTTC. The chain joins TRBV5-8 to TRBJ2-5, with D possibly TRBD2 on 6 matching bases. The CDR3 has 15 residues. Germline V CDR1 and CDR2: SGHTS, YDEGEE. Trimming cost V 0 bases and J 4 bases, with 13 bases left between them.

The V call is TRBV11-2, the J call TRBJ2-5; perhaps TRBD1 as D (5 bases). Germline CDR1 SGHAT, CDR2 FQNNGV. CDR3 length: 15 amino acids. Trimming removed 1 base at V and 5 bases at J, with 14 bases between. The DNA of the CDR3 is TGTGCCAGCAGCTTAGTCCCCAGGGCGGCTGAGACCCAGTACTTC. Amino acid sequence: CASSLVPRAAETQYF.

V usage is TRBV2 and J usage is TRBJ1-2; no definite D call. V lost 3 bases and J lost 7, with 15 bases in between. Germline CDR1 SNHLY, CDR2 FYNNEI. This CDR3 region has 14 residues. Written as DNA, the CDR3 is TGTGCCAGCAGTGAGACATCCACCATGGGTGGCTACACCTTC. It is translated as CASSETSTMGGYTF.

The rearrangement uses TRBV6-5 and TRBJ2-1, with D unclear. The germline gives CDR1 MNHEY, CDR2 SVGAGI. V dropped 7 bases and J dropped 6 bases, with 10 bases sitting between them. The CDR3 extends over 12 amino acids. The CDR3 loop reads CASTRNTNEQFF. The CDR3 DNA follows: TGTGCCAGCACGCGGAACACCAATGAGCAGTTCTTC.

The J gene is TRBJ1-5, the V gene TRBV15, with D unclear. CDR1 LNHNV and CDR2 YYDKDF come from the germline V gene (reference sequence). The CDR3 contains 13 residues. V was cut by 0 bases and J by 6 bases, with 6 bases left in between. CDR3: CATSRDFSQPQHF. For the CDR3, the DNA is TGTGCCACCAGCAGAGATTTTAGTCAGCCCCAGCATTTT.

The chain carries TRBV19 and TRBJ2-3, with 7 bases matching TRBD2. The CDR3 length is 18 residues. Per the germline V gene, CDR1 is LNHDA and CDR2 is SQIVND (reference sequence). J gave up 4 bases and V 1 base, and 14 bases lay outside the gene matches. CDR3 coding DNA: TGTGCCAGTAGTATAGTTTCGGGAGGCTCTCATGGGGCAGATACGCAGTATTTT. This sequence encodes CASSIVSGGSHGADTQYF.

The chain uses TRBV24-1 and TRBJ1-5; unclear D gene. CDR1 KGHDR and CDR2 SFDVKD come from the germline V gene. V was clipped by 4 bases and J by 7 bases, with 19 bases between them. This CDR3 has 16 residues. DNA for the CDR3: TGTGCCACCAGTGAAGGTGACTCGGCGATCAACCAGCCCCAGCATTTT. It is translated as CATSEGDSAINQPQHF.

The chain recombines TRBV6-5 with TRBJ1-2; a weak D match, TRBD1 (5 bases). V shed 5 bases and J shed 2 bases, with 15 bases lying between them. This CDR3 region has 15 residues. The germline gives CDR1 MNHEY, CDR2 SVGAGI. The CDR3 loop is CASSLGAHRNYGYTF. The CDR3 DNA reads TGTGCCAGCAGTCTTGGGGCGCATAGGAACTATGGCTACACCTTC.

This chain uses TRBV6-1 with TRBJ2-5, with D tentatively TRBD2 (6 bases). CDR1 is MNHNS and CDR2 is SASEGT in the germline V gene. The CDR3 sequence is 15 residues long. Trimming left V 2 bases short and J 1 base short, with 11 bases between. CDR3 coding DNA: TGTGCCAGCAGTGAACCGGGACTGTCCCAAGAGACCCAGTACTTC. Its translation: CASSEPGLSQETQYF.

This clone was seen once. The chain employs TRBV30 and TRBJ1-1; 10 bases agree with TRBD1. The CDR3 runs 15 residues. J lost 6 bases, V lost 3 bases, and 10 bases had no gene match. Germline assignment: CDR1 GTSNPN and CDR2 SVGIG (reference sequence). CDR3 in amino acids: CAWRRQGARGSEAFF. As DNA, the CDR3 is TGTGCCTGGAGGAGACAGGGGGCGCGGGGGTCTGAAGCTTTCTTT. Looking up the rest from reference TRBV30 and TRBJ1-1 gives the full variable domain: SQTIHQWPATLVQPVGSPLSLECTVEGTSNPNLYWYRQAAGRGLQLLFYSVGIGQISSEVPQNLSASRPQDRQFILSSKKLLLSDSGFYLCAWRRQGARGSEAFFGQGTRLTVV.

This chain's CDR3 is CAWRSGQGPQETQYF. CDR3 coding DNA: TGTGCCTGGAGATCGGGACAGGGGCCTCAAGAGACCCAGTACTTC. This chain joins TRBV30 and TRBJ2-5; 10 bases fit TRBD1. The germline CDR1 and CDR2 sequences are GTSNPN and SVGIG (reference sequence). The CDR3 has 15 residues. The J segment lost 2 bases and the V segment lost 3 bases, leaving 6 bases of the junction unmatched.

This chain connects TRBV4-1 to TRBJ1-6; 9 bases are a match to TRBD1. The CDR3 spans 15 residues. Trimming cost V 8 bases and J 1 base; bases outside gene matches: 3. The germline V gene has CDR1 MGHRA and CDR2 YSYEKL. The CDR3: CASRTGESYNSPLHF. CDR3 in DNA: TGCGCCAGCCGGACAGGGGAATCCTATAATTCACCCCTCCACTTT.

The chain employs TRBV5-1 and TRBJ2-1; possibly TRBD1 for D (6 bases). Germline values: CDR1 SGHRS, CDR2 YFSETQ. The length of the CDR3 is 13 residues. V was cut by 4 bases and J by 6 bases, with 11 bases left in between. The CDR3 is CASSLQGVNEQFF. CDR3 in DNA: TGCGCCAGCAGCCTACAGGGTGTCAATGAGCAGTTCTTC. The full variable domain, completed using reference TRBV5-1 and TRBJ2-1, is KAGVTQTPRYLIKTRGQQVTLSCSPISGHRSVSWYQQTPGQGLQFLFEYFSETQRNKGNFPGRFSGRQFSNSRSEMNVSTLELGDSALYLCASSLQGVNEQFFGPGTRLTVL.

The CDR3 spells CASSHRRRDTQYF. DNA of the CDR3: TGTGCCAGCAGCCACCGTCGGAGGGATACGCAGTATTTT. The genes are TRBV11-3 and TRBJ2-3; D possibly corresponds to TRBD2 (5 bases). Germline lookup yields CDR1 SGHNT and CDR2 YENEEA. The CDR3 contains 13 residues. The V gene lost 5 bases and the J gene lost 6 bases, with 12 bases spanning the gap. Full variable domain (outside the CDR3, taken from reference TRBV11-3 and TRBJ2-3): EAGVVQSPRYKIIEKKQPVAFWCNPISGHNTLYWYLQNLGQGPELLIRYENEEAVDDSQLPKDRFSAERLKGVDSTLKIQPAELGDSAVYLCASSHRRRDTQYFGPGTRLTVL.

The rearrangement links TRBV28 to TRBJ2-2; possible D gene TRBD1, 6 bases. Germline V gives CDR1 MDHEN, CDR2 SYDVKM. The CDR3 sequence is 12 residues long. V was clipped by 6 bases and J by 7 bases, with 9 bases between them. This CDR3 reads CASRGQFGELFF. The CDR3 nucleotides read TGTGCCAGCAGAGGACAGTTCGGGGAGCTGTTTTTT.

The rearrangement uses TRBV3-1 (or the pseudogene TRBV3-2) and TRBJ1-1, with D possibly TRBD1 on 6 matching bases. This CDR3 comprises 14 residues. Germline V gives CDR1 LGHDT, CDR2 YNNKEL (reference sequence). V lost 3 bases to trimming and J lost 3 bases, with 11 bases between them. The CDR3: CASSQIQGYTEAFF. The CDR3 bases are TGTGCCAGCAGCCAGATACAGGGATACACTGAAGCTTTCTTT.

This clone was seen a single time. The chain joins TRBV18 to TRBJ1-2, with D possibly matching TRBD1 (6 bases). There are 14 residues in the CDR3. CDR1 and CDR2 (germline): KGHSH, LQKENI. V was pared by 3 bases and J by 4 bases, with 12 bases between. This CDR3 is CASSPGQTGYGYTF. The CDR3 nucleotides read TGTGCCAGCTCACCTGGACAGACCGGCTATGGCTACACCTTC. The variable domain in full, completed from reference TRBV18 and TRBJ1-2, reads NAGVMQNPRHLVRRRGQEARLRCSPMKGHSHVYWYRQLPEEGLKFMVYLQKENIIDESGMPKERFSAEFPKEGPSILRIQQVVRGDSAAYFCASSPGQTGYGYTFGSGTRLTVV.

V is TRBV10-3 and J is TRBJ1-1, with 9 bases lining up with TRBD1. Germline values: CDR1 ENHRY, CDR2 SYGVKD. V lost 6 bases to trimming and J lost 5 bases; unmatched junction nucleotides: 13. This CDR3 region has 16 residues. CDR3 sequence: CAISPGQGLVETEAFF. CDR3 sequence (DNA): TGTGCCATCAGCCCGGGACAGGGTTTAGTCGAGACTGAAGCTTTCTTT.

This clone was counted once. The chain employs TRBV5-1 and TRBJ2-7; D gene uncertain. Germline loops: CDR1 SGHRS, CDR2 YFSETQ. V was shortened by 3 bases and J by 6 bases, with 16 bases between the two germline ends. The CDR3 is 14 residues long. CDR3 sequence: CASSYGSDGTEQYF. The CDR3 DNA follows: TGCGCCAGCAGCTACGGGTCCGACGGTACCGAGCAGTACTTC.

The CDR3 reads CASRVGGASQKDTIYF. CDR3 DNA sequence: TGTGCCAGCAGGGTGGGGGGGGCTTCGCAAAAGGACACCATATATTTT. The chain carries TRBV28 and TRBJ1-3; D is perhaps TRBD1 (6 bases). The V gene's germline CDR1 is MDHEN and CDR2 SYDVKM. The CDR3 length is 16 residues. V lost 6 bases and J lost 8, with 23 bases in between.

The chain uses TRBV11-2 and TRBJ2-3; 13 nucleotides match TRBD2. V trimming: 6 bases; J trimming: 6 bases; junction bases outside the gene matches: 3. Germline loops: CDR1 SGHAT, CDR2 FQNNGV. The CDR3 spans 14 residues. In nucleotides, the CDR3 is TGTGCCAGCAGAACTAGCGGGGGGGCGGATACGCAGTATTTT. It codes for CASRTSGGADTQYF. The complete variable domain, with remaining parts taken from reference TRBV11-2 and TRBJ2-3, reads EAGVAQSPRYKIIEKRQSVAFWCNPISGHATLYWYQQILGQGPKLLIQFQNNGVVDDSQLPKDRFSAERLKGVDSTLKIQPAKLEDSAVYLCASRTSGGADTQYFGPGTRLTVL.